The 26 T cell receptor beta chains in this list originate from one sample, sequenced in a study of shared clonotypes between healthy human individuals (dated by TCRdb to 2018 to 2021). The library was prepared using the immunoSEQ multiplex PCR assay. TCRdb re-hosts the immuneACCESS table, in-frame sequences only. Its copies lack some clones; in the studies checked, an unresolved V gene accounts for under half of them, and the cause for the rest is not known. This sample is represented by 2 million to 2.5 million clones; almost 96% of them were singletons. Roughly 0.13% of the sample rests with the top ten. Material for sequencing was naive CD4+ T cells sorted from blood. The sample's cell subset or site label, in plain terms: CD45RA+ positively selected. The origin of the receptors is a man aged 18 to 30 in good health.

The chain employs TRBV7-2 and TRBJ1-2; D remains ambiguous. The germline CDR1 and CDR2 sequences are SGHTA and FQGNSA. CDR3 size: 15 residues. Trimming took off 1 base at V and 5 bases at J, with 14 bases between the two ends. CDR3 sequence reads: CASSLGSGAGYGYTF. DNA for the CDR3: TGTGCCAGCAGCTTAGGGTCGGGTGCGGGATATGGCTACACCTTC.

The genes are TRBV11-2 and TRBJ1-1, with no clear D. V was shortened by 5 bases and J by 1 base, with 8 bases between the two germline ends. The CDR3 sequence is 13 residues long. Germline V gene sequence: CDR1 SGHAT, CDR2 FQNNGV. CDR3 sequence: CASSPPSNTEAFF. The CDR3, as DNA: TGTGCCAGCAGCCCTCCGTCGAACACTGAAGCTTTCTTT.

The chain employs TRBV5-1 and TRBJ1-1; 8 bases fit TRBD1. This CDR3 has 16 amino acids. From germline, CDR1 is SGHRS and CDR2 YFSETQ. V was pared by 3 bases and J by 4 bases, with 11 bases of the junction left unmatched. The CDR3 reads CASSSRPTGGSTEAFF. The CDR3 DNA reads as TGCGCCAGCAGCTCCCGCCCCACAGGGGGGAGCACTGAAGCTTTCTTT.

This chain connects TRBV7-3 to TRBJ1-3; D call uncertain. The CDR3 spans 13 residues. CDR1 and CDR2 from the germline V gene are SGHTA and FQGTGA. Trimming took off 4 bases at V and 4 bases at J, with 8 bases between the two ends. Written as DNA, the CDR3 is TGTGCCAGCAGCTCCTTACACGGAAACACCATATATTTT. Its translation: CASSSLHGNTIYF.

About this clone: Other DNA sequences in the sample encode the same CDR3. The rearrangement links TRBV10-3 to TRBJ2-7; the D is unclear. The CDR3 is made up of 14 amino acids. Germline CDR1 and CDR2: ENHRY and SYGVKD. Trimming removed 3 bases at V and 0 bases at J, with 9 bases between. CDR3 residues: CAISEGQSSYEQYF. The CDR3, as DNA: TGTGCCATCAGTGAAGGCCAGAGCTCCTACGAGCAGTACTTC.

The chain recombines TRBV30 with TRBJ1-2, with D unresolved. This CDR3 has 13 amino acids. Germline CDR1 GTSNPN, CDR2 SVGIG (reference sequence). V was clipped by 1 base and J by 2 bases, with 8 bases between them. The CDR3 nucleotides are TGTGCCTGGAGTGGCAGTAGAAACTATGGCTACACCTTC. Its protein product is CAWSGSRNYGYTF. Filled out from reference TRBV30 and TRBJ1-2, the complete variable domain reads SQTIHQWPATLVQPVGSPLSLECTVEGTSNPNLYWYRQAAGRGLQLLFYSVGIGQISSEVPQNLSASRPQDRQFILSSKKLLLSDSGFYLCAWSGSRNYGYTFGSGTRLTVV.

The CDR3 region is CATGAAGPRNQPQHF. The CDR3 nucleotides read TGTGCCACGGGTGCGGCGGGGCCGAGGAATCAGCCCCAGCATTTT. The V and J genes are TRBV30 and TRBJ1-5; TRBD1 is a possible D gene (5 bases). V lost 8 bases to trimming and J lost 4 bases, with 21 bases between them. The germline V gene encodes CDR1 GTSNPN and CDR2 SVGIG (reference sequence). The CDR3 has 15 amino acids.

This chain uses TRBV6-1 with TRBJ1-1; 7 nucleotides line up with TRBD1. Germline CDR1 is MNHNS and CDR2 is SASEGT. The CDR3 is 15 residues long. Trimming took 6 bases from V and 0 from J; bases not matched to a gene: 7. The DNA of the CDR3 is TGTGCCAGCAGGACAGGGACCATTATGAACACTGAAGCTTTCTTT. Translated, it gives CASRTGTIMNTEAFF.

This sequence joins TRBV10-3 and TRBJ2-1; 10 bases map to TRBD2. In germline, CDR1 is ENHRY, CDR2 SYGVKD. Trimming took 10 bases from V and 2 from J; bases not matched to a gene: 8. The CDR3 sequence is 15 residues long. CDR3 bases: TGTGCCACAGGGAGGACTAGCGGAACCTACAATGAGCAGTTCTTC. Amino acids: CATGRTSGTYNEQFF.

V usage is TRBV2 and J usage is TRBJ2-7; D is possibly TRBD1 (6 bases). The CDR3 totals 15 residues. Deletions cut 7 bases from V and 0 bases from J, with 16 bases between. Germline-derived CDR1 and CDR2 are SNHLY and FYNNEI. As DNA, the CDR3 is TGTGCCAGCAAATTGAGAGGGGACAACTCCTACGAGCAGTACTTC. Protein sequence: CASKLRGDNSYEQYF.

The chain couples TRBV19 to TRBJ2-2; 7 bases match TRBD2. Germline assignment: CDR1 LNHDA and CDR2 SQIVND (reference sequence). Germline trimming cut 8 bases from V and 4 bases from J; bases unmatched to any gene: 10. This CDR3 comprises 15 residues. CDR3 protein: CASVRVAGVTGELFF. In nucleotides, the CDR3 is TGTGCCAGTGTAAGGGTGGCGGGGGTCACCGGGGAGCTGTTTTTT.

A word on this clone: In the same sample, other DNA sequences code for this CDR3. Here the CDR3 DNA reads TGTGCCAGCAGCCGCGGGGACAGCAATCAGCCCCAGCATTTT. Translating gives CASSRGDSNQPQHF. The rearrangement uses TRBV6-5 and TRBJ1-5, with TRBD1 as a possible D gene (5 bases). Germline values: CDR1 MNHEY, CDR2 SVGAGI. The CDR3 extends over 14 amino acids. Trimming took 6 bases from V and 1 from J, leaving 10 bases between them.

The chain has TRBV13 and TRBJ2-7, with 8 bases aligning to TRBD1. CDR1 and CDR2 from the germline V gene are PRHDT and FYEKMQ (reference sequence). The trim removed 2 bases at V and 4 bases at J, leaving 16 bases unmatched. CDR3 length: 18 amino acids. CDR3 in amino acids: CASSLTGTGGIFPYEQYF. CDR3 DNA: TGTGCCAGCAGCTTAACCGGGACAGGAGGAATTTTTCCTTACGAGCAGTACTTC. Together with reference TRBV13 and TRBJ2-7, the CDR3 gives the full variable domain: AAGVIQSPRHLIKEKRETATLKCYPIPRHDTVYWYQQGPGQDPQFLISFYEKMQSDKGSIPDRFSAQQFSDYHSELNMSSLELGDSALYFCASSLTGTGGIFPYEQYFGPGTRLTVT.

The V and J genes are TRBV4-3 and TRBJ1-1, with D perhaps TRBD1 (5 bases). CDR1 LGHNA and CDR2 YSLEER come from the germline V gene. The CDR3 runs 13 residues. V was trimmed by 4 bases and J by 1 base, leaving 7 bases between them. The CDR3 bases are TGCGCCAGCAGCCTACAGGAGAACACTGAAGCTTTCTTT. Residues: CASSLQENTEAFF.

The chain employs TRBV7-2 and TRBJ2-7, with unresolved D. V lost 5 bases and J lost 4, with 12 bases in between. CDR3 size: 13 residues. Germline V gene sequence: CDR1 SGHTA, CDR2 FQGNSA. The CDR3 loop reads CASSPSPMYEQYF. For the CDR3, the DNA is TGTGCCAGCAGCCCCTCCCCCATGTACGAGCAGTACTTC. The full variable domain, with the rest looked up from reference TRBV7-2 and TRBJ2-7, is GAGVSQSPSNKVTEKGKDVELRCDPISGHTALYWYRQSLGQGLEFLIYFQGNSAPDKSGLPSDRFSAERTGGSVSTLTIQRTQQEDSAVYLCASSPSPMYEQYFGPGTRLTVT.

This clone was seen once. The chain couples TRBV5-4 to TRBJ2-7, with D possibly being TRBD1 or TRBD2 (5 bases each). The CDR3 covers 16 residues. The germline CDR1 and CDR2 sequences are SGHNT and YYREEE (reference sequence). Trimming pared 3 bases from V and 1 base from J, leaving 17 bases between. CDR3 nucleotides: TGTGCCAGCAGCTACTACGCCGGGACCCCTTCCTACGAGCAGTACTTC. Its protein product is CASSYYAGTPSYEQYF.

The chain joins TRBV30 to TRBJ2-7, with 7 bases lining up with TRBD1. After removal of 3 bases from V and 2 bases from J, the junction contained 4 bases not matched to a gene. Germline CDR1 is GTSNPN and CDR2 is SVGIG (reference sequence). This CDR3 is built from 13 residues. The CDR3 coding sequence is TGTGCCTGGAGCACAGGGGCCCCCTACGAGCAGTACTTC. Amino acid sequence: CAWSTGAPYEQYF. Full variable domain (remainder filled in from reference TRBV30 and TRBJ2-7): SQTIHQWPATLVQPVGSPLSLECTVEGTSNPNLYWYRQAAGRGLQLLFYSVGIGQISSEVPQNLSASRPQDRQFILSSKKLLLSDSGFYLCAWSTGAPYEQYFGPGTRLTVT.

The rearrangement joins TRBV7-2 to TRBJ2-7, with D possibly being TRBD2 (6 bases). Germline assignment: CDR1 SGHTA and CDR2 FQGNSA. V dropped 0 bases and J dropped 0 bases, with 12 bases sitting between them. The CDR3 extends over 16 amino acids. The CDR3 sequence is CASSLAPSASSYEQYF. The CDR3 DNA follows: TGTGCCAGCAGCTTAGCGCCTAGCGCGAGCTCCTACGAGCAGTACTTC.

J is TRBJ2-2 and V is TRBV14; TRBD1 is a possible D gene (5 bases). Germline CDR1 reads SGHDN; CDR2 reads FVKESK. The CDR3 has 16 residues. V was cut by 6 bases and J by 1 base, with 15 bases left in between. This CDR3 reads CASRPLGQGNTGELFF. The DNA of the CDR3 is TGTGCCAGCAGGCCCCTAGGGCAGGGGAACACCGGGGAGCTGTTTTTT.

V gene TRBV19 combines with J gene TRBJ1-5, with D unclear. Germline V gene lookup returns CDR1 LNHDA and CDR2 SQIVND (reference sequence). The CDR3 spans 15 residues. Trimming left V 7 bases short and J 2 bases short, with 15 bases between. This chain's CDR3 is CASTEQTHGNQPQHF. In DNA, the CDR3 is TGTGCCAGTACGGAGCAAACGCATGGCAATCAGCCCCAGCATTTT.

The chain has TRBV6-1 and TRBJ2-7; perhaps D is TRBD1 or TRBD2 (5 bases each). The V gene's germline CDR1 is MNHNS and CDR2 SASEGT. Trimming removed 2 bases at V and 3 bases at J, with 14 bases between. This CDR3 comprises 15 residues. Written as DNA, the CDR3 is TGTGCCAGCAGTGAATCCGGGACCCGGGGCTACGAGCAGTACTTC. As protein: CASSESGTRGYEQYF.

Worth noting for this clone: The junction and the germline gene differ at one end; a read error may be behind it. The gene calls are TRBV7-7 and TRBJ2-2; no clear D gene. Germline V gives CDR1 SSHAT, CDR2 FNYEAQ (reference sequence). This CDR3 has 13 residues. The CDR3 nucleotides are TGTGCTAGCAGCAGACGGGACACCGGGGAGCTGTTTTTT. Translated: CASSRRDTGELFF.

CDR3 DNA sequence: TGTGCCTCTAGCGGTCCCTCCTACAATGAGCAGTTCTTC. It is translated as CASSGPSYNEQFF. This chain connects TRBV10-3 to TRBJ2-1; 7 bases match TRBD2. Looked up from germline, CDR1 is ENHRY and CDR2 is SYGVKD. The CDR3 has 13 amino acids. J gave up 0 bases and V 11 bases, and 4 bases lay outside the gene matches.

The sample holds one count of this clone. The chain joins TRBV19 to TRBJ2-2, with D possibly being TRBD1 or TRBD2 (5 bases each). Germline CDR1 and CDR2: LNHDA and SQIVND (reference sequence). V gave up 5 bases and J gave up 3 bases, with 10 bases separating them. This CDR3 contains 14 residues. The CDR3, as DNA: TGTGCCAGTAGTCCCCGGGGCCACACCGGGGAGCTGTTTTTT. This codes for CASSPRGHTGELFF.

J is TRBJ2-5 and V is TRBV29-1, with 10 bases that match TRBD1. The V segment lost 8 bases and the J segment 5 bases; nucleotides outside the gene matches: 8. The CDR3 loop spans 13 amino acids. Germline CDR1 and CDR2: SQVTM and ANQGSEA. The CDR3 DNA reads TGCAGCTTTCGGACAGGGGGAAGGGAGACCCAGTACTTC. It translates to CSFRTGGRETQYF.

The rearrangement joins TRBV5-1 to TRBJ1-1; D gene ambiguous. V was shortened by 1 base and J by 0 bases, with 10 bases between the two germline ends. The length of the CDR3 is 15 residues. The germline V gene has CDR1 SGHRS and CDR2 YFSETQ. CDR3 in amino acids: CASSLNGPVNTEAFF. The CDR3 nucleotides are TGCGCCAGCAGCTTGAACGGGCCAGTGAACACTGAAGCTTTCTTT.